This T cell receptor beta chain was sequenced for a study of T cell clusters in autoimmune cytopenias (dated by TCRdb to between 2019 and 2020). Turning to the overall study: A mean age of approximately 50 years and a median age of around 59 years were recorded for the healthy donor controls, of whom 22 of 43 were female. For primary cytopenia the controls were 25 age-matched healthy donors, whereas for secondary cytopenia the controls were over 11 age-matched CLL patients. The goal of the study was to find out whether patients with autoimmune cytopenia have a disease-specific immune repertoire signature that could be used as a blood-based biomarker. Alongside healthy, CLL and autoimmune hepatitis controls, autoimmune cytopenia patients had their peripheral blood TRB and IGH repertoires sequenced at active disease and again during treatment follow-up. TRB sequencing reached a median depth of roughly 52,000 reads per sample and yielded a median of about 2,500 distinct TRB clonotypes per sample. Autoimmune hepatitis repertoires were compared against more than 20 age- and sex-matched healthy donors.

Results the study describes overall, beyond this receptor: Healthy donors showed around 3.3-fold more exclusive TRB clusters than active autoimmune hepatitis patients, consistent with an autoimmunity-wide signature. The cluster-lack signature was not observed for secondary cytopenia versus CLL, as the signature was apparently masked by the dominant lymphoma-associated repertoire. GLIPH results suggested that primary autoimmune cytopenia patients were missing physiological T cell clusters, with 50 or so clusters found only in healthy donors compared with about 16 found only in patients. The T cell clusters were defined only in silico, and the functional role of the clusters still needed to be validated experimentally. TRB repertoire shifts, with less even repertoires in secondary cytopenia and CLL, mostly reflected lymphoma bias rather than autoimmunity.

To amplify TRB rearrangements, a touch-down multiplex PCR protocol was run with the TRB-A and TRB-B primer pools combined in a single tube. Illumina adapters and sample indices were added to the amplicons through two consecutive PCR reactions using Phusion HS II polymerase. The amplicons were gel-purified using the NucleoSpin Gel and PCR Clean-up kit, after which quantification was performed by Qubit and quality was checked on an Agilent 2100 Bioanalyzer. Sequencing of the libraries was done on an Illumina MiSeq with paired-end, single-indexed, 600-cycle runs. As for how the authors treated the data: MiXCR version 2.1.12, together with the default MiXCR reference library, was used to align and assemble the TRB reads. A clone was defined by each unique CDR3 nucleotide sequence, and the analysis included only productive sequences with two or more reads. Alpha-parameterized diversity profiles (alpha 0 to 5), including the Shannon (alpha 1) and Simpson (alpha 2) indices, were computed with an R script to assess repertoire diversity. Combinatorial TRB VJ usage was computed with the tcR package and compared between cohorts by principal component analysis with ade4. Using GLIPH, TCRbeta CDR3s were clustered on pairs of cohorts matched for age and read depth, and a Wilcoxon test was used to compare cluster frequencies. The reads underwent TCRdb reprocessing, giving one record for each CDR3 protein sequence and no DNA. Here the V and J calls rest on TCRdb's processing, not on the authors' analysis. The sample has around 720 distinct CDR3 sequences on record. The ten top clones hold over 15% of the sample.

In regard to this clonotype: The antigen it binds to is not known.

Each sample's TRB amplification started from around 0.25 ug of peripheral blood genomic DNA, which corresponds to tens of thousands of genome equivalents. The germline V gene yields SGDLS for CDR1 and YYNGEE for CDR2. Including cysteine and phenylalanine, the CDR3 has 17 amino acids. No DNA was logged. These data also formed part of another study, on T cell repertoires in aging, cancer and after chemotherapy. Taken from the second paper: Donors were distributed across six age groups ranging from 30 or younger to 70 or older, with at least three individuals included per group. Control TCR repertoires from healthy donors were recorded across several months to years, and re-sampling revealed clear clonal overlap. The complete dataset included some 9 million TCR reads. Compared with age-matched healthy donors, untreated patients with either hematological or solid cancers had significantly lower TCR diversity in the blood along with higher clonality. In healthy donors, the decline in TCR diversity with age was mainly due to loss of richness, whereas in cancer patients loss of evenness also played a role. In both cancer cohorts, the median generation probability rose over the chemotherapy interval, which suggests that the repertoire was reconstituted through rebound thymic output. The authors noted that the repertoire data do not allow conclusions about immunological memory after chemotherapy. To examine immunoaging and T cell reconstitution after chemotherapy, the study profiled TCR beta repertoires in peripheral blood from healthy donors and cancer patients. The cohort comprised 218 cancer patients, roughly 94 with hematological and 110 to 130 with solid cancers, plus 95 healthy donors as a reference group. MiXCR versions 2.12 and 3.0.5 were used to process TRB sequences. The repertoire metrics were Shannon diversity, evenness, clonality (defined as one minus evenness), and alpha-parameterized diversity profiles covering alpha 0 to 5. Generation probabilities of clones in paired pre- and post-chemotherapy samples were computed with the IGoR algorithm.

The clonotype originates from a human donor in good health. The source material was peripheral blood. The sequence links TRBV9 to TRBJ2-5; without DNA, the TCRdb call of TRBD1 cannot be checked. The CDR3 reads CASSVALGPGGGETQYF.